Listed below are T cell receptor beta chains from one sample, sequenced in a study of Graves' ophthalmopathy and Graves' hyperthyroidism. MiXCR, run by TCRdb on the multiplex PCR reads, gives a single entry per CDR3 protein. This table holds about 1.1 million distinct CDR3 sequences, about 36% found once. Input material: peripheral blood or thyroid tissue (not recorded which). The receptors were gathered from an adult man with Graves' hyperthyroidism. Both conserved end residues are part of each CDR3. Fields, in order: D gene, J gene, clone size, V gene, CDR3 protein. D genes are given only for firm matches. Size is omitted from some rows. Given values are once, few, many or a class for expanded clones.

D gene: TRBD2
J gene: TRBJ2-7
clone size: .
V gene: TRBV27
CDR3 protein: CASSWTSGSLEYEQYF

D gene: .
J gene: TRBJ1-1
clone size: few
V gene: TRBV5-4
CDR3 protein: CASSLESGGVEAFF

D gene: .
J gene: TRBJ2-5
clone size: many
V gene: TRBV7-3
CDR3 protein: CASSLNSQETQYF

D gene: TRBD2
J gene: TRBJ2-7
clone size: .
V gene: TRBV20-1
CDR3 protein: CSALAGGGRYEQYF

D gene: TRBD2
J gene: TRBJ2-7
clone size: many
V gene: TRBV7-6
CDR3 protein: CASSTTSGSPYEQYF

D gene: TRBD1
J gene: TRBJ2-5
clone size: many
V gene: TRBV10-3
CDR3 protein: CAISSHTGTEETQYF

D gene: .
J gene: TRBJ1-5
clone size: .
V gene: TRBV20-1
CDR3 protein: CSAQQTSNQSQHF

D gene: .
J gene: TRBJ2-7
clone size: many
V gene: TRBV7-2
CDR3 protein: CASSYPTDYEQYF

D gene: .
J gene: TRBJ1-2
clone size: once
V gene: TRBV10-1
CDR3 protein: CASTKVWIEGYYGYTF

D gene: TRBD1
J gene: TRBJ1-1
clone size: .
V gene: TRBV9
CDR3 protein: CASSPGQGVPNTEAFF

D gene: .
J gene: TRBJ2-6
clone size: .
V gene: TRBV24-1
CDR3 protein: CATSEAASGANVLTF

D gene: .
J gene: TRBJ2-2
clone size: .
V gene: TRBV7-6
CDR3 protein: CASRTGPDTGELFF

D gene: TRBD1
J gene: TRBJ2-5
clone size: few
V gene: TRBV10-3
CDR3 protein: CAISPGQGVQETQYF

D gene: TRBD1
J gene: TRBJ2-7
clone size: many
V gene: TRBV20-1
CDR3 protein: CSARDPIHRGPLEQYF

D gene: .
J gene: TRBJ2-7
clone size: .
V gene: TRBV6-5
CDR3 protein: CASSDDRGYYEQYF

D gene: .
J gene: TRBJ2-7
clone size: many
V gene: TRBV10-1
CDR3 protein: CASSEGRITYEQYF

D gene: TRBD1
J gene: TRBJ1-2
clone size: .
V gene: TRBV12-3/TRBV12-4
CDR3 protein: CASRARTGDGYTF

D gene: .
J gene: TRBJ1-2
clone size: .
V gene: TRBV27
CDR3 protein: CASSLRPGSGYGYTF

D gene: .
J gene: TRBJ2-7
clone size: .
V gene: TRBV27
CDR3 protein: CASSLASAEDYEQYF

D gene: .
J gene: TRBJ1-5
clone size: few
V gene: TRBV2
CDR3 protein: CASTRGKADQPQHF

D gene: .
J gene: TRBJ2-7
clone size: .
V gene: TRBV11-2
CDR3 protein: CASSFYICSASLSHPTYEQYF

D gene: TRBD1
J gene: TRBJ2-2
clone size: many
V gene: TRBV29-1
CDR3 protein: CSVAPGQGATGELFF

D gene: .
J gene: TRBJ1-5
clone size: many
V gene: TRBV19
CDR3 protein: CASSRTDYSNQPQHF

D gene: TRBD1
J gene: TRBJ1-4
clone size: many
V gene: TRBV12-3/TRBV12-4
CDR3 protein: CASEQGNGKLFF

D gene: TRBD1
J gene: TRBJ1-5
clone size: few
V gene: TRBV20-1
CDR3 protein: CSARRQGSGNQPQHF

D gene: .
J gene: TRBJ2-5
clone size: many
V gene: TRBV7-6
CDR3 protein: CASLAGSIPQETQYF

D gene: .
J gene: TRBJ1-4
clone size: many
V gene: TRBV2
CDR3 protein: CASIASGTTNEKLFF

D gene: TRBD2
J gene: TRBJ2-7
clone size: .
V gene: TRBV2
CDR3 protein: CASSENGLASGSEQYF

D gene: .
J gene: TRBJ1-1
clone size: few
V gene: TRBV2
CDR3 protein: CASSRPTEGRGTEAFF

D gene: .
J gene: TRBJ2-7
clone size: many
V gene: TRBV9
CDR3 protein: CASSVGIASEQYF

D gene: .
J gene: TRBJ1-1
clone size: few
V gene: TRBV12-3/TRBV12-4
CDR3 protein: CASRIGGSGAFF

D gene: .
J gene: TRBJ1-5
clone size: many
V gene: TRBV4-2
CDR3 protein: CASSQRYGEDQPQHF

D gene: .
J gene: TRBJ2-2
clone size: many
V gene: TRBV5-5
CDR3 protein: CASSWLRTGELFF

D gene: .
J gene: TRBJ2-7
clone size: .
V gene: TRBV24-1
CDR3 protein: CATSRQEVEQYF

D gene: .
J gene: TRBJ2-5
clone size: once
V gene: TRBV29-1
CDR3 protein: CSSPGTSAWNALNF

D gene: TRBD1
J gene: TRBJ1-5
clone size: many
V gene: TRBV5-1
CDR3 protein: CASSLGQGKEPQHF

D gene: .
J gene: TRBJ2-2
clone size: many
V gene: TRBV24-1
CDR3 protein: CATSAAGFTGELFF

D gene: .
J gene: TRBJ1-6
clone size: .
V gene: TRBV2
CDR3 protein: CASSGGSGSPLHF

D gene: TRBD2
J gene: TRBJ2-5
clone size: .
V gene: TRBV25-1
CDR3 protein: CASSESRGAGAETQYF

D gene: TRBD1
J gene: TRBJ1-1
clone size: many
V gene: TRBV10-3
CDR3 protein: CAIAPPGQGRTEAFF

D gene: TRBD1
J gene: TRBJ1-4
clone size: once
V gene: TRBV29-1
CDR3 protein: CSGLDRGGEKLFF

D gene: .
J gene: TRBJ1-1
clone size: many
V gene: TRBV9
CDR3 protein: CASSVTGAAGTEAFF

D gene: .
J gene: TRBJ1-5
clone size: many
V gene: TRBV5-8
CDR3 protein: CASSGGAHQPQHF

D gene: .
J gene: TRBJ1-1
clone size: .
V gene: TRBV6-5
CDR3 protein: CASSYAGPHTEAFF

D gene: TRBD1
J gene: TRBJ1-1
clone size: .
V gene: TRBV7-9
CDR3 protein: CASSSDRDSEAFF